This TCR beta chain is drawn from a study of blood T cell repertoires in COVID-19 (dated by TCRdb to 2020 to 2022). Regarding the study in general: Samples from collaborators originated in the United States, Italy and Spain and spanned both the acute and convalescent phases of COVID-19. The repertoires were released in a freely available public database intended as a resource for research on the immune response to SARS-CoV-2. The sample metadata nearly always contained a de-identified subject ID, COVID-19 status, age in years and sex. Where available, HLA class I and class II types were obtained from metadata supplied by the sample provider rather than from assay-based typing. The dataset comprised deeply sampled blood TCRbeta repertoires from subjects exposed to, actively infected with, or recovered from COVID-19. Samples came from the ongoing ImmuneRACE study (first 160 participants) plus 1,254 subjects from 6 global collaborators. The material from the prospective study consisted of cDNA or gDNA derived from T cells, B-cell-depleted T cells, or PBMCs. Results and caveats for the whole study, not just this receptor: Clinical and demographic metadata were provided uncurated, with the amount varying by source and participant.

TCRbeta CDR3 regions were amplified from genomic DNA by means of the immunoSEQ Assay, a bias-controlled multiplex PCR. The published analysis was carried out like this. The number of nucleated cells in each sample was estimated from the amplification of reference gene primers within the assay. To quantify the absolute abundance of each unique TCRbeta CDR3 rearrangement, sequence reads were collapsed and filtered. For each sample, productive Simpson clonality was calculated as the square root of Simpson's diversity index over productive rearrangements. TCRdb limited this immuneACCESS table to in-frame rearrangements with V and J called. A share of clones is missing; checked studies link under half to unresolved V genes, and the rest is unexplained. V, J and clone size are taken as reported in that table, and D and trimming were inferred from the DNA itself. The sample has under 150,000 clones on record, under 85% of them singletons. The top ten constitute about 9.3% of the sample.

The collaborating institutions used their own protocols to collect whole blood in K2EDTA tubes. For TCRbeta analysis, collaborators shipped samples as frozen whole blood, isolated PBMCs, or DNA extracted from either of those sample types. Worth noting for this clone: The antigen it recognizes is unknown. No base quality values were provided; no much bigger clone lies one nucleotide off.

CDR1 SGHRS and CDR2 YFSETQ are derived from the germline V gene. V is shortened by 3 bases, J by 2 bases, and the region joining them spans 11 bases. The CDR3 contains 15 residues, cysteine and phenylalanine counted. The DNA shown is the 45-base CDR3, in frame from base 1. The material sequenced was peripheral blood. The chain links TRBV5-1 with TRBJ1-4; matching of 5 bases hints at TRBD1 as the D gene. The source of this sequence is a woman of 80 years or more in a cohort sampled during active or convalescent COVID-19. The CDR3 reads CASSWGRGTNEKLFF. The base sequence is TGCGCCAGCAGCTGGGGGAGGGGCACTAATGAAAAACTGTTTTTT.